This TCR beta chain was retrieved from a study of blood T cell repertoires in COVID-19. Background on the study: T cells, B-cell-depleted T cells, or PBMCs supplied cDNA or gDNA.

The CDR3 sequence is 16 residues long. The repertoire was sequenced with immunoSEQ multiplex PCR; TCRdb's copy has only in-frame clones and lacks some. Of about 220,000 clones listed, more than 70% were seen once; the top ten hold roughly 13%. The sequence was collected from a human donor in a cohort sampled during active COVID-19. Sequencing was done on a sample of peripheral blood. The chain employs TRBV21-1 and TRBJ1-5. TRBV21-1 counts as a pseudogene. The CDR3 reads CASSKAGSPSNQPQHF. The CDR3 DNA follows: TGTGCCAGCAGCAAAGCAGGTAGCCCCAGCAATCAGCCCCAGCATTTT.